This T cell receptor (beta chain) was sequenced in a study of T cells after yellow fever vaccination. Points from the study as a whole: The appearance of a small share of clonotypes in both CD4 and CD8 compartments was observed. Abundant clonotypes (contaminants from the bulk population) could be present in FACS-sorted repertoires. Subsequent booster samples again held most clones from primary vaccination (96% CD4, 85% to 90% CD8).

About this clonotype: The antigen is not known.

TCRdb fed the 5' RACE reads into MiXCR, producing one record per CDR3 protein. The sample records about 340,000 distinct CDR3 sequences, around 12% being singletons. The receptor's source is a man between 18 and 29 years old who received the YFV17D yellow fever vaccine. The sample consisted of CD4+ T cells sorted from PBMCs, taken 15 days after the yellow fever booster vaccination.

CDR3 coding DNA: TGTGCCAGCAGCCAGTGGGGGGCAACTAATGAAAAACTGTTTTTT. Protein sequence: CASSQWGATNEKLFF. The V gene is TRBV7-6, the J gene TRBJ1-4; D possibly corresponds to TRBD1 (5 bases). Per germline, CDR1 SGHVS and CDR2 FNYEAQ. Trimming shortened V by 5 bases and J by 0 bases, and 10 bases separated the two germline ends. This CDR3 region has 15 residues.